This entry features one T cell receptor beta chain sequence. The data stem from a study of CD8 T cells in Susac syndrome. Sequencing of TCR beta, carried out with a high-throughput approach, was applied to CD8+ and CD4+ T cells from the blood. FACS was used to enrich TEMRA cells, whereas the CD8+ and CD4+ T cells were obtained by negative isolation. The ends were cut back, 0 bases at V and 1 base at J, with 5 bases in the middle. The CDR3 is 14 amino acids. Per the germline V gene, CDR1 is LGHNA and CDR2 is YNFKEQ. A quantity of roughly 0.5 to 1 ug RNA underwent reverse transcription using random hexamers. The method of amplification for TCR beta CDR3 was immunoSEQ multiplex PCR, covering 54 Vbeta and 13 Jbeta. TCRdb analysed the immunoSEQ multiplex PCR reads with MiXCR anew, one entry per CDR3 protein. The data hold 200,000 or so distinct CDR3 sequences, with roughly 92% observed a single time.

This receptor was identified in a human donor with multiple sclerosis. The chain has TRBV4-2 and TRBJ2-3, with D unresolved. Input material: CD8+ T cells from PBMCs. CDR3: CASSQEWGTDTQYF. In DNA, the CDR3 is TGTGCCAGCAGCCAAGAGTGGGGCACAGATACGCAGTATTTT.